Listed here are 19 T cell receptor beta chains from one sample, sequenced in a study of T cell changes during pregnancy in multiple sclerosis. Only in-frame clones appear in the TCRdb table, and some are missing; sequencing was by immunoSEQ multiplex PCR. The sample lists some 41,000 clones; 89% were seen once. Sequencing was performed on CD4+ T cells from peripheral blood mononuclear cells, taken in the first trimester of pregnancy. The receptors originated from a female donor with multiple sclerosis, enrolled in a pregnancy study.

The CDR3 coding sequence is TGTGCCAGCAGTGTCGCGGACAGGGCCTATGGCTACACCTTC. Amino acids: CASSVADRAYGYTF. This chain connects TRBV25-1 to TRBJ1-2; 8 nucleotides line up with TRBD1. J was trimmed by 4 bases and V by 4 bases; bases with no gene match: 5. The CDR3 spans 14 residues. CDR1 and CDR2 from the germline V gene are MGHDK and SYGVNS.

In DNA form, the CDR3 reads TGTGCCAGCAGCAAAGAACAGGCCGTAGGCACTGAAGCTTTCTTT. Amino acid sequence: CASSKEQAVGTEAFF. The rearrangement uses TRBV13 and TRBJ1-1, with a possible D match to TRBD1 (5 bases). The CDR3 covers 15 residues. Deletions cut 5 bases from V and 4 bases from J, with 17 bases between. CDR1 is PRHDT and CDR2 is FYEKMQ in the germline V gene (reference sequence).

This chain joins TRBV5-1 and TRBJ2-3; 12 bases agree with TRBD2. The germline gives CDR1 SGHRS, CDR2 YFSETQ. Trimming at V came to 3 bases and at J to 4 bases, leaving 9 bases not matched to a gene. CDR3 length: 17 amino acids. CDR3 residues: CASSSLLLAGGADTQYF. Written as DNA, the CDR3 is TGCGCCAGCAGCTCACTACTACTAGCGGGAGGAGCAGATACGCAGTATTTT.

J is TRBJ1-3 and V is TRBV30; no clear D gene. CDR1 is GTSNPN, CDR2 SVGIG, per germline (reference sequence). The V end lost 8 bases, the J end lost 2 bases, and 13 bases lay between the germline ends. The CDR3 covers 13 residues. CDR3: CAQQTAAGNTIYF. For the CDR3, the DNA is TGTGCCCAACAAACAGCGGCTGGAAACACCATATATTTT.

The genes are TRBV6-1 and TRBJ1-2; D is undetermined. The CDR3 runs to 15 residues. Deletions cut 4 bases from V and 4 bases from J, with 16 bases between. Per the germline V gene, CDR1 is MNHNS and CDR2 is SASEGT. CDR3 protein: CASSASVDWSYGYTF. DNA for the CDR3: TGTGCCAGCAGTGCGTCAGTAGATTGGAGCTATGGCTACACCTTC.

This chain joins TRBV5-1 and TRBJ2-1; D unresolved. The CDR3 extends over 12 amino acids. The germline gives CDR1 SGHRS, CDR2 YFSETQ. Trimming pared 0 bases from V and 8 bases from J, leaving 6 bases between. CDR3 DNA: TGCGCCAGCAGCTTGGATGGGCATGAGCAGTTCTTC. Amino acid sequence: CASSLDGHEQFF.

The J gene is TRBJ2-3, the V gene TRBV9, with 10 bases lining up with TRBD2. V lost 3 bases and J lost 2; bases outside the gene matches: 3. CDR1 SGDLS and CDR2 YYNGEE come from the germline V gene. This CDR3 is built from 15 residues. The CDR3 DNA follows: TGTGCCAGCAGCGCCAGCGGGGGGGCCACAGATACGCAGTATTTT. Protein product: CASSASGGATDTQYF.

V gene TRBV5-1 combines with J gene TRBJ1-2, with a weak D call TRBD1 (6 bases). Germline values: CDR1 SGHRS, CDR2 YFSETQ. V dropped 0 bases and J dropped 5 bases, with 14 bases sitting between them. This CDR3 region has 15 residues. The CDR3 sequence: CASSLEQGTFYGYTF. CDR3 nucleotides: TGCGCCAGCAGCTTGGAGCAGGGGACCTTTTATGGCTACACCTTC.

The chain couples TRBV5-1 to TRBJ2-4; TRBD2 agrees at 11 bases. In germline, CDR1 is SGHRS, CDR2 YFSETQ. This CDR3 contains 15 residues. The J segment lost 12 bases and the V segment lost 0 bases, leaving 8 bases of the junction unmatched. CDR3 sequence reads: CASSLEIASGRYQYF. CDR3 sequence (DNA): TGCGCCAGCAGCTTGGAGATAGCTAGCGGGAGGTATCAGTACTTC.

The V and J genes are TRBV4-1 and TRBJ1-4; 7 bases are shared with TRBD1. The V segment lost 0 bases and the J segment 8 bases; nucleotides outside the gene matches: 9. The CDR3 extends over 16 amino acids. Germline lookup yields CDR1 MGHRA and CDR2 YSYEKL. CDR3: CASSQDQTGTVEKLFF. CDR3 coding DNA: TGCGCCAGCAGCCAAGACCAAACCGGGACAGTAGAAAAACTGTTTTTT.

The chain is built from TRBV7-9 and TRBJ2-7; maybe TRBD1 (6 bases). The CDR3 loop spans 15 amino acids. The V and J ends lost 3 bases and 5 bases respectively, with 17 bases between them. Germline CDR1 and CDR2: SEHNR and FQNEAQ (reference sequence). The CDR3 spells CASSFHRDNPHEQYF. In DNA, the CDR3 is TGTGCCAGCAGCTTCCACCGGGACAACCCACACGAGCAGTACTTC.

The chain joins TRBV7-2 to TRBJ1-2; 7 nucleotides match TRBD1. The germline V gene encodes CDR1 SGHTA and CDR2 FQGNSA. The CDR3 is 15 residues long. Losses at the gene ends were 4 bases for V and 4 bases for J; bases not matched to a gene: 9. The CDR3 here is CASSSLTGRFYGYTF. In DNA form, the CDR3 reads TGTGCCAGCAGCTCCCTGACAGGGAGGTTCTATGGCTACACCTTC.

The chain employs TRBV7-8 and TRBJ2-2, with D possibly matching TRBD2 (5 bases). Trimming removed 2 bases at V and 6 bases at J, with 13 bases between. Per germline, CDR1 SGHVS and CDR2 FQNEAQ. This CDR3 comprises 15 residues. CDR3 region: CASSLPGKRAGELFF. CDR3 in DNA: TGTGCCAGCAGCTTACCCGGGAAGAGGGCCGGGGAGCTGTTTTTT.

The chain has TRBV4-2 and TRBJ2-2; D remains unclear. Germline CDR1 and CDR2: LGHNA and YNFKEQ. The CDR3 runs to 13 residues. V was trimmed by 5 bases and J by 4 bases, leaving 8 bases between them. CDR3 sequence (DNA): TGTGCCAGCAGCAAAAGAGGCACCGGGGAGCTGTTTTTT. It encodes CASSKRGTGELFF.

The V call is TRBV2, the J call TRBJ2-7; possibly TRBD1 for D (6 bases). This CDR3 has 14 residues. Germline values: CDR1 SNHLY, CDR2 FYNNEI. V shed 3 bases and J shed 2 bases, with 11 bases lying between them. CDR3 in amino acids: CASSDWTVPYEQYF. The CDR3 nucleotides read TGTGCCAGCAGTGATTGGACAGTTCCCTACGAGCAGTACTTC.

The chain carries TRBV30 and TRBJ1-3; D may be TRBD1 (5 bases). Germline values: CDR1 GTSNPN, CDR2 SVGIG (reference sequence). V lost 5 bases to trimming and J lost 2 bases, with 16 bases between them. The CDR3 runs to 15 residues. CDR3 sequence reads: CAWAGWRGTGNTIYF. The CDR3 bases are TGTGCCTGGGCAGGGTGGCGGGGAACTGGAAACACCATATATTTT.

The chain has TRBV4-2 and TRBJ1-5; D is possibly TRBD1 (5 bases). From germline, CDR1 is LGHNA and CDR2 YNFKEQ. The CDR3 loop spans 15 amino acids. Trimming stripped 2 bases from V and 3 bases from J, with 11 bases between. The CDR3 loop reads CASSQPDRYNQPQHF. CDR3 bases: TGTGCCAGCAGCCAACCAGACAGATACAATCAGCCCCAGCATTTT.

The chain joins TRBV28 to TRBJ1-2, with 7 positions matching TRBD1. The germline V gene encodes CDR1 MDHEN and CDR2 SYDVKM. The V segment lost 4 bases and the J segment 1 base; nucleotides outside the gene matches: 15. The CDR3 is 18 residues long. CDR3 nucleotide sequence: TGTGCCAGCAGTTCCCCAGGGGGGAACCCGACATATAACTATGGCTACACCTTC. It yields the protein CASSSPGGNPTYNYGYTF.

The chain has TRBV5-6 and TRBJ2-4, with 11 positions matching TRBD2. Germline V gene sequence: CDR1 SGHDT, CDR2 YYEEEE. The CDR3 covers 16 residues. Trimming cost V 4 bases and J 1 base; bases outside gene matches: 4. As DNA, the CDR3 is TGTGCCAGCAGCCCCATAGCGGGAGGGGCCAAAAACATTCAGTACTTC. Translated, it gives CASSPIAGGAKNIQYF.